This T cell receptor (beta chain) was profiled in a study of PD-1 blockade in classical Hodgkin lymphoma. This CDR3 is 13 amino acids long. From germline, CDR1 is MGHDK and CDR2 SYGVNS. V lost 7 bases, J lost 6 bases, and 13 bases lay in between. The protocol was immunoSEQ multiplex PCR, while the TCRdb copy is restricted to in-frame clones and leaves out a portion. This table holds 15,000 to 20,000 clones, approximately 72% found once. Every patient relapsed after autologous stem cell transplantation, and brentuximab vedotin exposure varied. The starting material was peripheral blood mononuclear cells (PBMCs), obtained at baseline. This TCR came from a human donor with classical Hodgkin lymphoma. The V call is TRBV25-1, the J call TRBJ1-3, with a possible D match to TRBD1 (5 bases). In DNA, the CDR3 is TGTGCCAGCACTGGGGCTGCTTCAAACACCATATATTTT. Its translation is CASTGAASNTIYF.